The T cell receptor (beta chain) under discussion was sequenced for a study of Ad26.COV2.S vaccination and SARS-CoV-2 variants. Whole-study context: The Ad26.COV2.S arm of the COV1001 trial was where the donor was placed.

Treatment defined: around 19 received Ad26.COV2.S at low or high dose, single or two shots; several received placebo; per-sample allocation not given. Samples analyzed were those drawn on day 63 after the first vaccine or placebo injection. The CDR3 loop spans 16 amino acids. V gave up 4 bases and J gave up 7 bases; unmatched junction bases: 12. CDR1 is SEHNR and CDR2 is FQNEAQ in the germline V gene (reference sequence). This clone showed up just a few times. Its antigen is as yet unknown. This table comes from immunoSEQ multiplex PCR, and its TCRdb copy is limited to in-frame clones, with some not included. This sample has under 600,000 clones, with roughly nine tenths found just once. Study findings and constraints: Ad26.COV2.S recipients had broader spike-specific TCRs (P = 0.0014).

The chain combines TRBV7-9 with TRBJ1-5; 8 bases are shared with TRBD1. Material: peripheral blood, obtained in a trial of Ad26.COV2.S vaccine versus placebo. This receptor was taken from a person aged 18-60 years who received the Ad26.COV2.S COVID-19 vaccine or a placebo. Here the CDR3 DNA reads TGTGCCAGCAGCTCAACCCAGCAGGGGGCAGGACAGCCCCAGCATTTT. Its translation is CASSSTQQGAGQPQHF.